The present TCR beta chain was sequenced within a study of shared clonotypes between healthy human individuals. About the study: Per-donor plates numbered three CD4 naive, three CD4 memory, two CD8 naive and one CD8 memory.

V shed 8 bases and J shed 0 bases, with 19 bases lying between them. The CDR3 length is 16 residues. CDR1 is LNHDA and CDR2 is SQIVND in the germline V gene (reference sequence). This clone was seen only once. The antigen is undetermined. Regarding the study as a whole: Sampling involved blood alone; tissue repertoires likely differ.

Deep-level assay runs were performed. The protocol was immunoSEQ multiplex PCR, while the TCRdb copy is restricted to in-frame clones and leaves out a portion. The sample contains about 1 million clones, 70% to 80% of which appear only once. The J gene is TRBJ1-1, the V gene TRBV19, with a tentative D call TRBD1 (5 bases). Sequencing used memory CD4+ T cells sorted from blood. Noted subset: CD45RA-negative fraction. The TCR originated in a man aged 18 to 30 in good health. The CDR3 nucleotides read TGTGCCAGTCAGGAGGGGCGTAAGGGTTTGAACACTGAAGCTTTCTTT. It encodes CASQEGRKGLNTEAFF.